These 17 T cell receptor beta chains came from one sample sequenced in a study of cytomegalovirus exposure and HLA in healthy donors. Vbeta (60) and Jbeta (13) primers were used in the PCR. TCRdb's table, derived via immunoSEQ multiplex PCR, lists solely in-frame clones and lacks some. This sample has roughly 190,000 clones, with roughly four fifths found just once. Material for sequencing was PBMCs. The receptor source for this set is a woman in her 30s in good health and CMV-seropositive.

The J gene is TRBJ2-3, the V gene TRBV18; 8 bases map to TRBD1. Germline CDR1 KGHSH, CDR2 LQKENI. J was trimmed by 3 bases and V by 6 bases; bases with no gene match: 8. The CDR3 consists of 15 residues. Here the CDR3 reads CASSRGTGKTDTQYF. Written as DNA, the CDR3 is TGTGCCAGCTCCAGGGGGACAGGTAAAACAGATACGCAGTATTTT. The complete variable domain, with remaining parts taken from reference TRBV18 and TRBJ2-3, reads NAGVMQNPRHLVRRRGQEARLRCSPMKGHSHVYWYRQLPEEGLKFMVYLQKENIIDESGMPKERFSAEFPKEGPSILRIQQVVRGDSAAYFCASSRGTGKTDTQYFGPGTRLTVL.

The rearrangement uses TRBV5-6 and TRBJ1-1; a weak D match, TRBD1 (6 bases). Germline V gene sequence: CDR1 SGHDT, CDR2 YYEEEE. The V end was cut by 2 bases, the J end by 4 bases, with 9 bases between. CDR3 length equals 13 residues. The CDR3 DNA follows: TGTGCCAGCAGCTTCGGGGGGGCCACTGAAGCTTTCTTT. Its protein is CASSFGGATEAFF.

This clone showed up just once. V and J are TRBV10-2 and TRBJ1-5; TRBD1 might be the D (5 bases). Trimming removed 7 bases from V and 2 bases from J, with 9 bases in between. The CDR3 spans 13 residues. Per germline, CDR1 WSHSY and CDR2 SAAADI. DNA of the CDR3: TGCGCCAGCAAGGGGTACGGCAATCAGCCCCAGCATTTT. Encoded protein: CASKGYGNQPQHF.

This chain uses TRBV9 with TRBJ1-3, with unresolved D. Germline V gives CDR1 SGDLS, CDR2 YYNGEE. There are 16 residues in the CDR3. The ends were cut back, 4 bases at V and 0 bases at J, with 14 bases in the middle. The CDR3 nucleotides are TGTGCCAGCAGCTCACTAGGGCTCGACTCTGGAAACACCATATATTTT. Its protein is CASSSLGLDSGNTIYF.

In this sample, this clone turned up once. The chain has TRBV7-6 and TRBJ2-3; D unresolved. Germline lookup yields CDR1 SGHVS and CDR2 FNYEAQ. Trimming left V 5 bases short and J 0 bases short, with 3 bases between. The CDR3 has 12 amino acids. This CDR3 reads CASSPSTDTQYF. CDR3 DNA: TGTGCCAGCAGCCCTAGCACAGATACGCAGTATTTT.

Comments on this clone: Likely a read error: the CDR3 ends without its conserved phenylalanine or tryptophan. Because the CDR3's place on the DNA is in doubt, the DNA is left out and the CDR3 is given as listed by TCRdb. The chain links TRBV2 to TRBJ1-2; TRBD1 reflects the table's D call only, with no check against the DNA. Germline CDR1 reads SNHLY; CDR2 reads FYNNEI. The CDR3 sequence runs 16 residues, both termini included. CDR3 in amino acids: CASSETSIFGGQGAQA.

This rearrangement joins TRBV25-1 to TRBJ2-1, with D possibly matching TRBD2 (7 bases). The CDR3 is 18 residues long. V was pared by 1 base and J by 2 bases, with 18 bases between. Looked up from germline, CDR1 is MGHDK and CDR2 is SYGVNS. The chain's CDR3 is CASSEWGVGGATYNEQFF. The CDR3 nucleotides read TGTGCCAGCAGTGAATGGGGCGTGGGGGGGGCTACCTACAATGAGCAGTTCTTC.

The chain joins TRBV4-3 to TRBJ1-2; 8 bases match TRBD1. V was clipped by 0 bases and J by 8 bases; unmatched bases: 11. From germline, CDR1 is LGHNA and CDR2 YSLEER. The CDR3 extends over 16 amino acids. CDR3 in DNA: TGCGCCAGCAGCCAAGACCCCCGGACAGGGATCGGAGGCTACACCTTC. Residues: CASSQDPRTGIGGYTF.

This clone was observed a few times. This chain uses TRBV7-9 with TRBJ2-1; D remains unclear. V shed 1 base and J shed 15 bases, with 10 bases lying between them. The germline gives CDR1 SEHNR, CDR2 FQNEAQ (reference sequence). CDR3 length: 11 amino acids. The CDR3 nucleotides are TGTGCCAGCAGCTTAGTAGAAGGCGGGTTCTTC. This translates into CASSLVEGGFF.

This chain connects TRBV6-1 to TRBJ1-5; D is undetermined. The CDR3 totals 14 residues. V lost 6 bases and J lost 0, with 9 bases in between. Per germline, CDR1 MNHNS and CDR2 SASEGT. The CDR3 coding sequence is TGTGCCAGCAGCCAACTGGTTAGCAATCAGCCCCAGCATTTT. Protein sequence: CASSQLVSNQPQHF.

The chain has TRBV13 and TRBJ1-6, with 7 bases that match TRBD1. With 3 bases clipped from V and 9 bases from J, the junction kept 14 bases outside the gene matches. Germline CDR1 reads PRHDT; CDR2 reads FYEKMQ (reference sequence). This CDR3 contains 17 residues. The CDR3: CASSLVAAGRGSSPLHF. The CDR3 coding sequence is TGTGCCAGCAGCTTGGTGGCAGCGGGCAGGGGGAGTTCACCCCTCCACTTT.

This chain connects TRBV11-2 to TRBJ2-5, with a weak D call TRBD2 (6 bases). The V gene's germline CDR1 is SGHAT and CDR2 FQNNGV. The ends were cut back, 2 bases at V and 3 bases at J, with 16 bases in the middle. CDR3 size: 16 residues. For the CDR3, the DNA is TGTGCCAGCAGCTTAAGTCCGCGGGGCGACAAAGAGACCCAGTACTTC. Encoded protein: CASSLSPRGDKETQYF.

The chain joins TRBV5-1 to TRBJ2-5; D is possibly TRBD2 (5 bases). The ends were cut back, 3 bases at V and 2 bases at J, with 14 bases in the middle. Germline CDR1 and CDR2: SGHRS and YFSETQ. This CDR3 comprises 15 residues. CDR3 sequence reads: CASSSGSSSQETQYF. DNA for the CDR3: TGCGCCAGCAGCTCGGGGAGTTCGTCACAAGAGACCCAGTACTTC.

The rearrangement uses TRBV6-5 and TRBJ1-2, with D possibly matching TRBD1 (5 bases). The CDR3 extends over 13 amino acids. The V gene lost 6 bases and the J gene lost 5 bases, with 13 bases spanning the gap. The germline gives CDR1 MNHEY, CDR2 SVGAGI. The CDR3 DNA follows: TGTGCCAGCAGGGGGACTTTAACATATGGCTACACCTTC. As protein: CASRGTLTYGYTF.

The chain recombines TRBV6-5 with TRBJ1-2; 9 nucleotides match TRBD1. Germline assignment: CDR1 MNHEY and CDR2 SVGAGI. The CDR3 covers 16 residues. Trimming cost V 2 bases and J 4 bases; bases outside gene matches: 8. The CDR3 coding sequence is TGTGCCAGCAGTTACGGACAGGGGTTAATAGGCTATGGCTACACCTTC. This sequence encodes CASSYGQGLIGYGYTF.

CDR3 DNA: TGTGCCAGTAGCCCGCTGGGGGGGGGTCTGGTAAACATTCAGTACTTC. Translation gives CASSPLGGGLVNIQYF. The genes are TRBV19 and TRBJ2-4, with 7 bases identical to TRBD2. Germline V gene data show CDR1 as LNHDA and CDR2 as SQIVND (reference sequence). The CDR3 loop spans 16 amino acids. V dropped 6 bases and J dropped 6; count of bases not matched to a gene: 14.

The chain carries TRBV7-9 and TRBJ2-7; 12 bases are shared with TRBD2. The ends lost 5 bases at V and 2 bases at J; junction bases unmatched: 7. The CDR3 runs 16 residues. The germline V gene has CDR1 SEHNR and CDR2 FQNEAQ (reference sequence). In DNA form, the CDR3 reads TGTGCCAGCAGCCCACAGGGACTAGCGGGCGCCTACGAGCAGTACTTC. Its translation: CASSPQGLAGAYEQYF. The whole variable domain, remainder taken from reference TRBV7-9 and TRBJ2-7, is DTGVSQNPRHKITKRGQNVTFRCDPISEHNRLYWYRQTLGQGPEFLTYFQNEAQLEKSRLLSDRFSAERPKGSFSTLEIQRTEQGDSAMYLCASSPQGLAGAYEQYFGPGTRLTVT.